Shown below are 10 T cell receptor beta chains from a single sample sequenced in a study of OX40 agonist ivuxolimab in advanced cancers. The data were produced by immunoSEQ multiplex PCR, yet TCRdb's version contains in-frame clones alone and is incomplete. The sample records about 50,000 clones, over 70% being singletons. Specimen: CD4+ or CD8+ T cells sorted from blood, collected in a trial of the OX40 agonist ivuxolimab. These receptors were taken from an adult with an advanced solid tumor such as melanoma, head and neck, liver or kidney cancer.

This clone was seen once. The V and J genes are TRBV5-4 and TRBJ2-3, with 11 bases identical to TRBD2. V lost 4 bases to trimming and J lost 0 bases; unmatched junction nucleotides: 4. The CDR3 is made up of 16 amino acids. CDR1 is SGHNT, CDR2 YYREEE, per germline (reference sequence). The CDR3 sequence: CASSRGLAGSTDTQYF. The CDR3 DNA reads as TGTGCCAGCAGCCGCGGACTAGCGGGTAGCACAGATACGCAGTATTTT.

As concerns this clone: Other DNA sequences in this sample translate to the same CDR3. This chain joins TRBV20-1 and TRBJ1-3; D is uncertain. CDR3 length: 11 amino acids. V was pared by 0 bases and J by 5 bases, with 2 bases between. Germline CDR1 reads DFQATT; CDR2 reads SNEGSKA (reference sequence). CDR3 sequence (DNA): TGCAGTGCTAGAGATCGAAACACCATATATTTT. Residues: CSARDRNTIYF.

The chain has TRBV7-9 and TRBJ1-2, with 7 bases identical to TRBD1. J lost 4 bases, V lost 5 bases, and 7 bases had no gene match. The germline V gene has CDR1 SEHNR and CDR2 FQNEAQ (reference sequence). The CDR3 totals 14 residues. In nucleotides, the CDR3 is TGTGCCAGCAGCCCGGACAGGCGCGGCTATGGCTACACCTTC. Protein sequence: CASSPDRRGYGYTF. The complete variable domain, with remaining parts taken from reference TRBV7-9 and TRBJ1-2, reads DTGVSQNPRHKITKRGQNVTFRCDPISEHNRLYWYRQTLGQGPEFLTYFQNEAQLEKSRLLSDRFSAERPKGSFSTLEIQRTEQGDSAMYLCASSPDRRGYGYTFGSGTRLTVV.

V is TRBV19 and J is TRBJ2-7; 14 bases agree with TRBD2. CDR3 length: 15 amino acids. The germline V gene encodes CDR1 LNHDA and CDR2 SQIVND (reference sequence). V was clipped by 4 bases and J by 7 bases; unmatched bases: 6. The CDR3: CASSKPGLAGVEQYF. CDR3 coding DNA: TGTGCCAGTAGTAAACCGGGACTAGCGGGAGTGGAGCAGTACTTC.

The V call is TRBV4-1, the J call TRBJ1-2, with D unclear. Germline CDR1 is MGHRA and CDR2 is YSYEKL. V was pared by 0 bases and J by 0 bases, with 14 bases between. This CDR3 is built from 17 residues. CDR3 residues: CASSQDLMTLTNYGYTF. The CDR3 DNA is TGCGCCAGCAGCCAAGATCTTATGACATTAACTAACTATGGCTACACCTTC.

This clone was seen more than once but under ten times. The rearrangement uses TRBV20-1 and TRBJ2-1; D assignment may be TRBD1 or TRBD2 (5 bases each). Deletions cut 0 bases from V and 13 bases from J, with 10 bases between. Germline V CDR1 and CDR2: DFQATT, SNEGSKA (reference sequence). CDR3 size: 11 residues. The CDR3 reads CSARDWGFQFF. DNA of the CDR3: TGCAGTGCTAGAGATTGGGGGTTTCAGTTCTTC.

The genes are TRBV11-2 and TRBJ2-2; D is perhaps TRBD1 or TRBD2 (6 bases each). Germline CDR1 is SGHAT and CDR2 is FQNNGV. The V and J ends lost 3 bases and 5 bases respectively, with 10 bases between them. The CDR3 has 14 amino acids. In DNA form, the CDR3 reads TGTGCCAGCAGCTTCGGGGGCTGGACCGGGGAGCTGTTTTTT. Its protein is CASSFGGWTGELFF.

The CDR3 nucleotides are TGCGCCAGCAGCTTGGGAGAACAGGTCCACAATGAGCAGTTCTTC. Its translation: CASSLGEQVHNEQFF. The chain recombines TRBV5-1 with TRBJ2-1; D perhaps matches TRBD1 (5 bases). Between the trimmed V and J ends, which lost 0 bases and 5 bases, there was a span of 12 bases. CDR1 and CDR2 from the germline V gene are SGHRS and YFSETQ. CDR3 length: 15 residues.

The CDR3: CASSLVGFNTNEQFF. In DNA, the CDR3 is TGTGCCAGCAGCTTAGTGGGTTTCAATACCAATGAGCAGTTCTTC. The chain joins TRBV13 to TRBJ2-1; D call uncertain. The CDR3 is made up of 15 amino acids. CDR1 PRHDT and CDR2 FYEKMQ come from the germline V gene (reference sequence). Trimming took off 1 base at V and 6 bases at J, with 13 bases between the two ends.

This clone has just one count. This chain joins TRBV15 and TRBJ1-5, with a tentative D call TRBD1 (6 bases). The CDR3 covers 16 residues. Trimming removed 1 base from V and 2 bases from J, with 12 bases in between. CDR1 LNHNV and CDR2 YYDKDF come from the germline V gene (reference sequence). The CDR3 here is CATSRVSPGGNQPQHF. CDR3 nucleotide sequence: TGTGCCACCAGCAGAGTTAGCCCAGGGGGCAATCAGCCCCAGCATTTT.